Listed here are 16 T cell receptor beta chains from one sample, sequenced in a study of cytomegalovirus exposure and HLA in healthy donors (dated by TCRdb to 2017 to 2019). Library prep was done by the immunoSEQ multiplex PCR assay. The multiplex PCR relied on a mix of 60 forward primers for TCR Vbeta segments and 13 reverse primers for TCR Jbeta segments. Not all clones reach the TCRdb copy of this immuneACCESS table, which keeps in-frame sequences only. Checked studies attribute under half of the gap to unresolved V genes and leave the rest unexplained. Here the sample has around 120,000 clones; around 76% occur a single time. The ten largest clonotypes hold about 29% of the sample. Sequenced material: PBMCs. Receptor source: a man in his 60s in good health and CMV-seropositive.

The chain couples TRBV6-1 to TRBJ2-3, with D maybe TRBD2 (6 bases). The CDR3 spans 14 residues. Germline values: CDR1 MNHNS, CDR2 SASEGT. Trimming left V 10 bases short and J 6 bases short, with 20 bases between. The DNA of the CDR3 is TGTGCCACCTGGACTATGACGGGCTCCGATACGCAGTATTTT. This codes for CATWTMTGSDTQYF.

The chain recombines TRBV6-5 with TRBJ1-6, with TRBD1 identical over 7 bases. V lost 5 bases, J lost 5 bases, and 0 bases stayed unmatched. Germline lookup yields CDR1 MNHEY and CDR2 SVGAGI. The CDR3 loop spans 13 amino acids. The DNA for the CDR3 is TGTGCCAGCAGTGGACAGGATAATTCACCCCTCCACTTT. Amino acid sequence: CASSGQDNSPLHF.

The gene calls are TRBV2 and TRBJ1-1; D not resolved. Germline V lookup: CDR1 SNHLY, CDR2 FYNNEI. CDR3 length: 12 amino acids. V dropped 6 bases and J dropped 11 bases, with 16 bases sitting between them. CDR3 protein: CASSQVGVWAFF. The DNA of the CDR3 is TGTGCCAGCAGCCAGGTGGGAGTTTGGGCTTTCTTT.

V usage is TRBV10-3 and J usage is TRBJ2-1; 7 positions agree with TRBD2. This CDR3 region has 14 residues. Germline CDR1 and CDR2: ENHRY and SYGVKD. V lost 4 bases to trimming and J lost 8 bases; unmatched junction nucleotides: 8. The CDR3 sequence is CAISGWEGVYEQFF. The CDR3 nucleotides read TGTGCCATCAGTGGTTGGGAGGGTGTGTATGAGCAGTTCTTC.

This clone turned up a few times. V gene TRBV27 combines with J gene TRBJ1-1, with 8 bases aligning to TRBD1. Germline V CDR1 and CDR2: MNHEY, SMNVEV (reference sequence). V was clipped by 0 bases and J by 1 base; unmatched bases: 1. The CDR3 sequence is 15 residues long. In DNA, the CDR3 is TGTGCCAGCAGTTTATCAGGGACAGGGAACACTGAAGCTTTCTTT. This translates into CASSLSGTGNTEAFF.

The chain uses TRBV14 and TRBJ2-7, with D perhaps matching TRBD1 (5 bases). Trimming shortened V by 0 bases and J by 6 bases, and 9 bases separated the two germline ends. Germline CDR1 SGHDN, CDR2 FVKESK. The CDR3 is 13 residues long. The CDR3 DNA reads TGTGCCAGCAGCCAAGATAGAAGGGGCGAGCAGTACTTC. It is translated as CASSQDRRGEQYF.

The chain carries TRBV10-1 and TRBJ2-7; 8 bases map to TRBD1. V lost 3 bases and J lost 0; bases outside the gene matches: 10. This CDR3 region has 17 residues. CDR1 is WNHNN, CDR2 SYGVQD, per germline (reference sequence). The CDR3 spells CASSDQGQGPSSYEQYF. Written as DNA, the CDR3 is TGCGCCAGCAGTGACCAAGGACAGGGCCCAAGCTCCTACGAGCAGTACTTC.

CDR3 nucleotide sequence: TGCAGCGGTTCAGGGGGCTACACTGAAGCTTTCTTT. Protein: CSGSGGYTEAFF. This rearrangement joins TRBV29-1 to TRBJ1-1, with 8 bases that match TRBD1. CDR3 length: 12 amino acids. Trimming cost V 7 bases and J 3 bases; bases outside gene matches: 4. Per germline, CDR1 SQVTM and CDR2 ANQGSEA. Combining the CDR3 with reference TRBV29-1 and TRBJ1-1 gives the whole variable domain SAVISQKPSRDICQRGTSLTIQCQVDSQVTMMFWYRQQPGQSLTLIATANQGSEATYESGFVIDKFPISRPNLTFSTLTVSNMSPEDSSIYLCSGSGGYTEAFFGQGTRLTVV.

The chain carries TRBV2 and TRBJ2-7, with D unresolved. The CDR3 totals 11 residues. V lost 7 bases, J lost 2 bases, and 6 bases lay in between. In germline, CDR1 is SNHLY, CDR2 FYNNEI. The CDR3 nucleotides are TGTGCCAGCAAAAGCACCTACGAGCAGTACTTC. Encoded protein: CASKSTYEQYF.

This clone was observed a few times. J is TRBJ1-5 and V is TRBV28; 10 nucleotides match TRBD1. Per germline, CDR1 MDHEN and CDR2 SYDVKM. The CDR3 covers 12 residues. V was clipped by 8 bases and J by 6 bases; unmatched bases: 1. The CDR3 loop reads CASWTGGQPQHF. The CDR3 DNA is TGTGCCAGCTGGACAGGGGGTCAGCCCCAGCATTTT.

This clone was seen a single time. The rearrangement joins TRBV7-9 to TRBJ1-1; D unresolved. The V gene's germline CDR1 is SEHNR and CDR2 FQNEAQ (reference sequence). The CDR3 has 13 residues. V was cut by 7 bases and J by 4 bases, with 13 bases left in between. The CDR3 DNA reads as TGTGCCAGCACCCGGGAAGCCCTCACTGAAGCTTTCTTT. It translates to CASTREALTEAFF.

V is TRBV4-1 and J is TRBJ1-5; no firm D call. The CDR3 runs to 15 residues. Germline assignment: CDR1 MGHRA and CDR2 YSYEKL. Deletions cut 4 bases from V and 2 bases from J, with 12 bases between. The CDR3 protein is CASSPVGERNQPQHF. The CDR3 DNA follows: TGCGCCAGCAGCCCCGTCGGAGAGCGCAATCAGCCCCAGCATTTT.

This rearrangement joins TRBV11-2 to TRBJ2-5; D is possibly TRBD1 (5 bases). The last part of the DNA fits TRBJ2-7 better; the J call may be wrong. CDR1 is SGHAT, CDR2 FQNNGV, per germline. The CDR3 is 12 residues long. The CDR3 spells CASSLGGLEQYF. CDR3 bases: TGTGCCAGCAGCTTAGGGGGCCTCGAGCAGTACTTC.

The chain is built from TRBV14 and TRBJ1-1; D is uncertain. Germline V lookup: CDR1 SGHDN, CDR2 FVKESK. The CDR3 consists of 14 residues. Trimming removed 4 bases at V and 3 bases at J, with 12 bases between. CDR3 in DNA: TGTGCCAGCAGCCTCGGAGGAAGGGACACTGAAGCTTTCTTT. Translation gives CASSLGGRDTEAFF.

The V call is TRBV30, the J call TRBJ1-5; 9 bases fit TRBD1. The CDR3 spans 14 residues. The ends lost 1 base at V and 5 bases at J; junction bases unmatched: 3. The germline CDR1 and CDR2 sequences are GTSNPN and SVGIG (reference sequence). In DNA, the CDR3 is TGTGCCTGGAGTGCGACAGGGGGGGATCAGCCCCAGCATTTT. This gives the protein CAWSATGGDQPQHF.

This rearrangement joins TRBV5-6 to TRBJ1-2, with D uncertain. This CDR3 is 14 amino acids long. The V gene lost 0 bases and the J gene lost 3 bases, with 9 bases spanning the gap. Germline V gene sequence: CDR1 SGHDT, CDR2 YYEEEE. In DNA, the CDR3 is TGTGCCAGCAGCTTGGGTCAGCGCTACTATGGCTACACCTTC. Residues: CASSLGQRYYGYTF.